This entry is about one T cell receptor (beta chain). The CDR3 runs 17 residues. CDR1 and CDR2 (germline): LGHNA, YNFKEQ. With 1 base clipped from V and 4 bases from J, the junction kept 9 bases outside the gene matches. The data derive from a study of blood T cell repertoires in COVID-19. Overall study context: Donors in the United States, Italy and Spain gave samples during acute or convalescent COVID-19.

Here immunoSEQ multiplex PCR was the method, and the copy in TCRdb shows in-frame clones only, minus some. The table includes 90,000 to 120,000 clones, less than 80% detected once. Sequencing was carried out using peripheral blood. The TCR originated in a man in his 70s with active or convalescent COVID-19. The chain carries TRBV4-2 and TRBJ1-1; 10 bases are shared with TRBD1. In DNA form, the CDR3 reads TGTGCCAGCAGCCAAGTTGGGGACAGGGGCGGGGGCACTGAAGCTTTCTTT. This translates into CASSQVGDRGGGTEAFF.